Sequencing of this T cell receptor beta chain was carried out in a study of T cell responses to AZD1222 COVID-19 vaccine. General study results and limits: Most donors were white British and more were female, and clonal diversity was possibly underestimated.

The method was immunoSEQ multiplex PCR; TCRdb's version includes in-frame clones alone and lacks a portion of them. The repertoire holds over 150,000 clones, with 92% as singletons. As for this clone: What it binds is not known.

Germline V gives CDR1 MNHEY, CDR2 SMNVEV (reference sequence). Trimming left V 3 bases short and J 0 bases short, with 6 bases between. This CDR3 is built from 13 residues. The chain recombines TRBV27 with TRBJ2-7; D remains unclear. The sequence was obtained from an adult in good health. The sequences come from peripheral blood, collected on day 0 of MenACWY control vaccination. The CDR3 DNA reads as TGTGCCAGCAGTTTCACTCGCTCCTACGAGCAGTACTTC. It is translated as CASSFTRSYEQYF.